These 31 T cell receptor beta chains were sequenced from one sample in a study of T-cell reconstitution after alpha-beta-depleted transplantation in children. It was with unique molecular identifiers that the TCRbeta library was prepared. TCRdb analysed the PCR reads with MiXCR anew, one entry per CDR3 protein. The sample records nearly 550,000 distinct CDR3 sequences, 15% to 20% being singletons. The source was PBMCs from the stem cell graft donor, collected from the stem cell graft. These receptor sequences come from a human donor who donated a stem cell graft to a child with acute lymphoblastic leukemia.

This clonotype came up a few times. This sequence joins TRBV5-5 and TRBJ2-2, with D unclear. Germline-derived CDR1 and CDR2 are SGHKS and YYEKEE (reference sequence). CDR3 length equals 13 residues. V dropped 5 bases and J dropped 6 bases, with 11 bases sitting between them. For the CDR3, the DNA is TGTGCCAGCAGGCTTGGGTGGGCCGGGGAGCTGTTTTTT. Translation: CASRLGWAGELFF.

J is TRBJ2-1 and V is TRBV28; D uncertain. Trimming removed 6 bases from V and 7 bases from J, with 16 bases in between. The CDR3 is 14 residues long. Germline CDR1 MDHEN, CDR2 SYDVKM. The CDR3 protein is CASSPTEIGNEQFF. The CDR3 DNA sequence: TGTGCCAGCAGCCCCACCGAAATTGGGAATGAGCAGTTCTTC.

This clonotype occurred a few times. This rearrangement joins TRBV18 to TRBJ1-1; no clear D gene. V was clipped by 3 bases and J by 0 bases, with 14 bases between them. CDR1 is KGHSH and CDR2 is LQKENI in the germline V gene. This CDR3 is built from 16 residues. The CDR3 loop is CASSPGWRLVNTEAFF. CDR3 DNA: TGTGCCAGCTCACCCGGATGGCGGCTTGTGAACACTGAAGCTTTCTTT.

In this sample, this clonotype turned up a few times. The genes are TRBV29-1 and TRBJ2-7, with 10 bases fitting TRBD1. The J segment lost 4 bases and the V segment lost 0 bases, leaving 6 bases of the junction unmatched. The CDR3 contains 15 residues. Germline loops: CDR1 SQVTM, CDR2 ANQGSEA. CDR3 in DNA: TGCAGCGTTGAAGATCAGGGGACAGGGGTGTACGAGCAGTACTTC. Its protein is CSVEDQGTGVYEQYF.

This clonotype came up a few times. A much larger clone lies one base from this, so it may be a read error. This rearrangement joins TRBV25-1 to TRBJ2-7; D perhaps matches TRBD1 (6 bases). The CDR3 spans 13 residues. The germline V gene has CDR1 MGHDK and CDR2 SYGVNS. In nucleotides, the CDR3 is TGTACCAGTTGCCCAGGGGACGCCTACGAGCAGTACTTC. As protein: CTSCPGDAYEQYF.

This clonotype has more than one count but fewer than ten. The V call is TRBV20-1, the J call TRBJ1-1; weak D call: TRBD1 (5 bases). Trimming pared 6 bases from V and 5 bases from J, leaving 19 bases between. CDR3 length: 14 amino acids. CDR1 DFQATT and CDR2 SNEGSKA come from the germline V gene (reference sequence). CDR3 loop: CSAEGILMGTEAFF. CDR3 DNA sequence: TGCAGTGCCGAGGGGATTCTGATGGGAACTGAAGCTTTCTTT.

This clonotype was observed a handful of times. The genes are TRBV29-1 and TRBJ1-3; the match to TRBD1 covers 8 bases. Germline CDR1 SQVTM, CDR2 ANQGSEA. Trimming at V came to 7 bases and at J to 2 bases, leaving 4 bases not matched to a gene. CDR3 length: 13 amino acids. DNA of the CDR3: TGCAGCGGGTGGACAGGGCCTGGAAACACCATATATTTT. Its protein is CSGWTGPGNTIYF. Variable domain in full (rest from reference TRBV29-1 and TRBJ1-3): SAVISQKPSRDICQRGTSLTIQCQVDSQVTMMFWYRQQPGQSLTLIATANQGSEATYESGFVIDKFPISRPNLTFSTLTVSNMSPEDSSIYLCSGWTGPGNTIYFGEGSWLTVV.

The rearrangement uses TRBV19 and TRBJ1-1; D unclear. Germline CDR1 LNHDA, CDR2 SQIVND (reference sequence). The CDR3 sequence is 12 residues long. V dropped 7 bases and J dropped 1 base, with 7 bases sitting between them. Here the CDR3 reads CASNEGNTEAFF. The DNA of the CDR3 is TGTGCCAGTAACGAGGGGAACACTGAAGCTTTCTTT.

The chain recombines TRBV6-4 with TRBJ2-1; D is unclear. Germline V gives CDR1 MRHNA, CDR2 SNTAGT. V lost 4 bases, J lost 2 bases, and 15 bases lay in between. The length of the CDR3 is 16 residues. In DNA, the CDR3 is TGTGCCAGCAGTGTATCGACTTATCCGGCCTACAATGAGCAGTTCTTC. Its protein product is CASSVSTYPAYNEQFF.

The chain has TRBV5-1 and TRBJ1-4; no reliable D call. Germline values: CDR1 SGHRS, CDR2 YFSETQ. The CDR3 is made up of 12 amino acids. Trimming stripped 4 bases from V and 8 bases from J, with 9 bases between. CDR3 sequence reads: CASSPGAEKLFF. CDR3 coding DNA: TGCGCCAGCAGCCCCGGCGCCGAAAAACTGTTTTTT.

The genes are TRBV5-1 and TRBJ1-1; D may be TRBD1 (6 bases). The CDR3 extends over 14 amino acids. The ends were cut back, 6 bases at V and 4 bases at J, with 16 bases in the middle. Germline CDR1 reads SGHRS; CDR2 reads YFSETQ. CDR3: CASTMGAGGTEAFF. The CDR3 nucleotides are TGCGCCAGCACCATGGGGGCGGGGGGCACTGAAGCTTTCTTT.

The gene calls are TRBV12-3 or TRBV12-4 and TRBJ2-7, with D maybe TRBD1 (5 bases). The V gene lost 3 bases and the J gene lost 0 bases, with 12 bases spanning the gap. The CDR3 totals 15 residues. CDR3 in DNA: TGTGCCAGCAGTTTTCGGGCCGACAGCTCCTACGAGCAGTACTTC. This gives the protein CASSFRADSSYEQYF.

This clonotype was observed at least ten times. The V and J genes are TRBV19 and TRBJ2-7; 9 bases are shared with TRBD1. The CDR3 totals 14 residues. Germline values: CDR1 LNHDA, CDR2 SQIVND (reference sequence). Losses at the gene ends were 6 bases for V and 2 bases for J; bases not matched to a gene: 5. CDR3 DNA: TGTGCCAGTAGCCCTAGACAGGGGGCCTACGAGCAGTACTTC. Protein product: CASSPRQGAYEQYF.

The rearrangement joins TRBV29-1 to TRBJ2-1; TRBD2 aligns across 9 bases. J was trimmed by 1 base and V by 4 bases; bases with no gene match: 2. The CDR3 contains 14 residues. Germline V CDR1 and CDR2: SQVTM, ANQGSEA. CDR3 sequence: CSVVLAGSYNEQFF. CDR3 sequence (DNA): TGCAGCGTTGTCCTAGCGGGATCCTACAATGAGCAGTTCTTC.

This chain links TRBV29-1 with TRBJ1-1; maybe TRBD1 (5 bases). The CDR3 length is 16 residues. Germline V lookup: CDR1 SQVTM, CDR2 ANQGSEA. The V end was cut by 5 bases, the J end by 4 bases, with 23 bases between. CDR3 sequence reads: CSVWGGILLRGTEAFF. The DNA for the CDR3 is TGCAGCGTTTGGGGCGGGATACTACTTAGGGGCACTGAAGCTTTCTTT.

This clonotype was counted a few times. The chain employs TRBV19 and TRBJ2-2, with D perhaps TRBD2 (6 bases). Per the germline V gene, CDR1 is LNHDA and CDR2 is SQIVND (reference sequence). The CDR3 has 14 residues. With 5 bases removed from V and 0 bases from J, the gap between germline ends came to 7 bases. In nucleotides, the CDR3 is TGTGCCAGTAGTTGGGGGGCGAACACCGGGGAGCTGTTTTTT. Protein sequence: CASSWGANTGELFF.

This clonotype has more than one count but fewer than ten. The J gene is TRBJ2-1, the V gene TRBV10-3, with D unclear. The CDR3 totals 13 residues. V lost 3 bases and J 4 bases, leaving 7 bases between the germline ends. The germline V gene encodes CDR1 ENHRY and CDR2 SYGVKD. The CDR3 spells CAISDPNYNEQFF. Here the CDR3 DNA reads TGTGCCATCAGTGACCCGAATTACAATGAGCAGTTCTTC.

This clonotype has a handful of counts. The V gene is TRBV29-1, the J gene TRBJ1-1; D is possibly TRBD1 (6 bases). V gave up 6 bases and J gave up 1 base, with 12 bases separating them. The CDR3 runs 13 residues. Germline V lookup: CDR1 SQVTM, CDR2 ANQGSEA. CDR3 residues: CSVTTGGNTEAFF. The CDR3 coding sequence is TGCAGCGTCACGACAGGAGGGAACACTGAAGCTTTCTTT. The full variable domain, completed using reference TRBV29-1 and TRBJ1-1, is SAVISQKPSRDICQRGTSLTIQCQVDSQVTMMFWYRQQPGQSLTLIATANQGSEATYESGFVIDKFPISRPNLTFSTLTVSNMSPEDSSIYLCSVTTGGNTEAFFGQGTRLTVV.

This chain links TRBV15 with TRBJ2-7; no definite D call. Trimming stripped 2 bases from V and 0 bases from J, with 11 bases between. Looked up from germline, CDR1 is LNHNV and CDR2 is YYDKDF (reference sequence). CDR3 size: 15 residues. CDR3 region: CATSRSKELSYEQYF. The CDR3 bases are TGTGCCACCAGCAGATCGAAAGAACTCTCCTACGAGCAGTACTTC.

Concerning this clonotype itself: A read error is likely, as this CDR3 ends without the conserved phenylalanine or tryptophan. This rearrangement joins TRBV7-9 to TRBJ2-5; 9 nucleotides agree with TRBD2. The J segment lost 3 bases and the V segment lost 5 bases, leaving 7 bases of the junction unmatched. Germline values: CDR1 SEHNR, CDR2 FQNEAQ (reference sequence). This CDR3 spans 15 amino acids. In DNA form, the CDR3 reads TGTGCCAGCAGCCCTCCCGCTAGCGGGGAAGAGACCCAGTACTTG. It translates to CASSPPASGEETQYL.

This clonotype has a handful of counts. The V and J genes are TRBV14 and TRBJ2-2; the match to TRBD1 covers 9 bases. The CDR3 is 16 amino acids. V lost 6 bases and J lost 6; bases outside the gene matches: 11. Germline loops: CDR1 SGHDN, CDR2 FVKESK. CDR3 loop: CASRQTGTGSSGELFF. The CDR3 DNA reads TGTGCCAGCAGGCAAACCGGGACAGGGTCTTCCGGGGAGCTGTTTTTT.

The chain recombines TRBV20-1 with TRBJ2-4, with 13 positions matching TRBD2. V shed 0 bases, J shed 0 bases, and the junction held 11 bases outside the gene matches. CDR1 and CDR2 from the germline V gene are DFQATT and SNEGSKA (reference sequence). The CDR3 has 20 residues. The CDR3 sequence: CSARDPWGLAGPLAKNIQYF. In DNA, the CDR3 is TGCAGTGCTAGAGATCCTTGGGGACTAGCGGGACCCTTAGCCAAAAACATTCAGTACTTC.

The chain employs TRBV20-1 and TRBJ2-7; 8 bases align to TRBD2. Looked up from germline, CDR1 is DFQATT and CDR2 is SNEGSKA (reference sequence). V lost 6 bases to trimming and J lost 1 base; unmatched junction nucleotides: 17. This CDR3 has 17 amino acids. The CDR3 coding sequence is TGCAGTGCCAGGCATCCGTCGCGGGGGGTAGGTTCCTACGAGCAGTACTTC. It encodes CSARHPSRGVGSYEQYF.

The chain links TRBV27 to TRBJ2-3, with D possibly being TRBD2 (6 bases). Germline CDR1 reads MNHEY; CDR2 reads SMNVEV (reference sequence). The CDR3 length is 15 residues. V lost 4 bases, J lost 4 bases, and 15 bases lay in between. The CDR3 is CASSSRGTSADTQYF. Here the CDR3 DNA reads TGTGCCAGCAGTTCCCGCGGGACTTCGGCAGATACGCAGTATTTT.

The V call is TRBV4-1, the J call TRBJ2-7; no definite D call. The V and J ends lost 1 base and 2 bases respectively, with 9 bases between them. Germline CDR1 MGHRA, CDR2 YSYEKL. This CDR3 is 14 amino acids long. CDR3 sequence (DNA): TGCGCCAGCAGCCAAGTCGAGCGTCCCTACGAGCAGTACTTC. It encodes CASSQVERPYEQYF.

The CDR3 here is CSVERAGGTRDEQYF. Written as DNA, the CDR3 is TGCAGCGTTGAAAGAGCGGGAGGGACGCGCGACGAGCAGTACTTC. The V call is TRBV29-1, the J call TRBJ2-7; 10 bases line up with TRBD2. This CDR3 is built from 15 residues. The V gene's germline CDR1 is SQVTM and CDR2 ANQGSEA. J lost 5 bases, V lost 2 bases, and 9 bases had no gene match.

The J gene is TRBJ2-7, the V gene TRBV3-1, with 9 bases aligning to TRBD2. Trimming took 4 bases from V and 6 from J; bases not matched to a gene: 7. The CDR3 contains 14 residues. CDR1 LGHDT and CDR2 YNNKEL come from the germline V gene (reference sequence). The CDR3 is CASSPGGRAFEQYF. For the CDR3, the DNA is TGTGCCAGCAGCCCGGGCGGGAGGGCCTTCGAGCAGTACTTC.

This clonotype turned up a few times. J is TRBJ1-1 and V is TRBV7-9; the D is unclear. Trimming cost V 1 base and J 5 bases, with 11 bases left between them. Germline-derived CDR1 and CDR2 are SEHNR and FQNEAQ (reference sequence). CDR3 length: 14 residues. In DNA, the CDR3 is TGTGCCAGCAGCTTAGGAGGCCGGATAACTGAAGCTTTCTTT. Its protein product is CASSLGGRITEAFF.

The table lists this clonotype with a few counts. The CDR3 DNA reads as TGTGCCAGCAGTTACGATCCGGGACGCTCCTCCTACGAGCAGTACTTC. Translating it yields CASSYDPGRSSYEQYF. The genes are TRBV12-3 or TRBV12-4 and TRBJ2-7; D might be TRBD1 or TRBD2, each matching 5 bases. This CDR3 comprises 16 residues. V dropped 4 bases and J dropped 0 bases, with 16 bases sitting between them.

For this clonotype: Here the CDR3 omits its conserved ending phenylalanine or tryptophan, so a read error is the likely source. The gene calls are TRBV5-1 and TRBJ2-1; D might be TRBD2 (5 bases). From germline, CDR1 is SGHRS and CDR2 YFSETQ. The CDR3 runs 15 residues. Trimming took off 2 bases at V and 0 bases at J, with 9 bases between the two ends. The CDR3 reads CASSFSVSSYNEQFY. DNA for the CDR3: TGCGCCAGCAGCTTTAGCGTTAGCTCCTACAATGAGCAGTTCTAC.

This clonotype has just a few counts. The chain carries TRBV2 and TRBJ2-1; D uncertain. The CDR3 contains 10 residues. Germline CDR1 is SNHLY and CDR2 is FYNNEI. V was pared by 7 bases and J by 8 bases, with 6 bases between. CDR3: CASKRDEQFF. The CDR3 DNA is TGTGCCAGCAAGCGCGATGAGCAGTTCTTC.